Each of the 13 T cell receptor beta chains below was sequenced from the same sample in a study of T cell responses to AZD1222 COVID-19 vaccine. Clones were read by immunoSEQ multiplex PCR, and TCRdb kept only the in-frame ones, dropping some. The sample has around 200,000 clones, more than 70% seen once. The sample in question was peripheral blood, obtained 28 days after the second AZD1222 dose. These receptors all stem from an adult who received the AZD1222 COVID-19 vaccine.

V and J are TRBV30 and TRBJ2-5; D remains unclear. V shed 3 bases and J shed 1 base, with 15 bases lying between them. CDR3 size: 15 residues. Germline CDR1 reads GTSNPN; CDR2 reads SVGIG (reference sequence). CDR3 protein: CAWSLMAAVQETQYF. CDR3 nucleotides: TGTGCCTGGAGCCTGATGGCCGCCGTCCAAGAGACCCAGTACTTC.

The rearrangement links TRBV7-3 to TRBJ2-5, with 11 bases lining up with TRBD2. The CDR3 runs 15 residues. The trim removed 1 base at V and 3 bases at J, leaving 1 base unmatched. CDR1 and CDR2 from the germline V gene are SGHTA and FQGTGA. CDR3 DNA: TGTGCCAGCAGCTTAAAACTAGCGGGAGAAGAGACCCAGTACTTC. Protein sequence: CASSLKLAGEETQYF.

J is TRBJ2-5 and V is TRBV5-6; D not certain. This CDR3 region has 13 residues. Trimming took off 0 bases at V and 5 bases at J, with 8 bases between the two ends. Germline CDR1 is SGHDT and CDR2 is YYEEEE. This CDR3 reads CASSLGGSETQYF. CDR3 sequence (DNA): TGTGCCAGCAGCTTGGGAGGCTCGGAGACCCAGTACTTC.

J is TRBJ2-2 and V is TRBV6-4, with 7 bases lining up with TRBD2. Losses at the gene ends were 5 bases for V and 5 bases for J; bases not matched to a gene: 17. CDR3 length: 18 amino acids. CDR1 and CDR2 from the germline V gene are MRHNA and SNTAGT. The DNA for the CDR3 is TGTGCCAGCAGTCACGGGTCGGAAGCGGGGAGAGGGACCGGGGAGCTGTTTTTT. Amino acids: CASSHGSEAGRGTGELFF.

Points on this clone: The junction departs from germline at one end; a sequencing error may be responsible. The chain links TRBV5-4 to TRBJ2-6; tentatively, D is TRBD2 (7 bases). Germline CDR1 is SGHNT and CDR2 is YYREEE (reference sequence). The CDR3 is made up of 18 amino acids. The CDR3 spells CASRLGGTPPAGANVLTF. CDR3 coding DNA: TGTGCCAGCAGGTTGGGGGGGACACCACCCGCAGGGGCCAACGTCCTGACTTTC.

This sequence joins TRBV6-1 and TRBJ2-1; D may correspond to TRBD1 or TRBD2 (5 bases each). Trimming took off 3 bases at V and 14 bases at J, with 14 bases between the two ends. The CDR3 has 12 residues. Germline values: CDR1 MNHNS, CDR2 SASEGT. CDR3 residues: CASSDMGWGKFF. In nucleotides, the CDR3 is TGTGCCAGCAGTGACATGGGGTGGGGGAAGTTCTTC.

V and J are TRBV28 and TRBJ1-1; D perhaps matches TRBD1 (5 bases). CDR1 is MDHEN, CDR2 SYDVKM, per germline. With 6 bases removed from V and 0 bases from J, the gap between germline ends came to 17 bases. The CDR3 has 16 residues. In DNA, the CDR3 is TGTGCCAGCAGGTCGCCGGGACGAGGCTTGAACACTGAAGCTTTCTTT. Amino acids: CASRSPGRGLNTEAFF.

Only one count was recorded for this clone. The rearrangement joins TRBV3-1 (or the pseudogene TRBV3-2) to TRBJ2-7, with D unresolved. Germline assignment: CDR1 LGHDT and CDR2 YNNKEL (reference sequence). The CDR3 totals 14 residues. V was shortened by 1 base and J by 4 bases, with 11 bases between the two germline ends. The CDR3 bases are TGTGCCAGCAGCCAAGGTGGCGTCTTTTACGAGCAGTACTTC. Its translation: CASSQGGVFYEQYF.

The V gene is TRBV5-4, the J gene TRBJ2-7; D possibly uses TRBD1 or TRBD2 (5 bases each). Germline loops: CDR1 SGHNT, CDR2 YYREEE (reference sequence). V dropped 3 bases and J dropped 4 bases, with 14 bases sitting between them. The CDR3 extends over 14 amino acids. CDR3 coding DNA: TGTGCCAGCAGCTCCCGGGGCTTCCTTTACGAGCAGTACTTC. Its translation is CASSSRGFLYEQYF.

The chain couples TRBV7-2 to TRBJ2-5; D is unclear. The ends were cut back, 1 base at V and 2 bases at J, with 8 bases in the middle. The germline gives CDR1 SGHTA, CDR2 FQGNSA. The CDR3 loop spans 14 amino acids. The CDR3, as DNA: TGTGCCAGCAGCTTAGTTTGGTTTCAAGAGACCCAGTACTTC. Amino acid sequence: CASSLVWFQETQYF.

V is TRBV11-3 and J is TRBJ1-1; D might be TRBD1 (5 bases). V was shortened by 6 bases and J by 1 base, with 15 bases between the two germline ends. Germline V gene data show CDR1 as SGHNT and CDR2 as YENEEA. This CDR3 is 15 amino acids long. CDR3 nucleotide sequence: TGTGCCAGCAGTTTTGGATTCGGGGGGAACACTGAAGCTTTCTTT. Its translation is CASSFGFGGNTEAFF.

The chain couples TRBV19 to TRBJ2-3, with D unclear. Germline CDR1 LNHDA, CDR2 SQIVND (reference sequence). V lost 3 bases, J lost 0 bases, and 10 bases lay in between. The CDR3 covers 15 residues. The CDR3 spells CASSIQARSTDTQYF. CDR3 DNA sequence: TGTGCCAGTAGTATTCAAGCAAGGAGCACAGATACGCAGTATTTT. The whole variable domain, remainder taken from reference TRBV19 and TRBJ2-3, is DGGITQSPKYLFRKEGQNVTLSCEQNLNHDAMYWYRQDPGQGLRLIYYSQIVNDFQKGDIAEGYSVSREKKESFPLTVTSAQKNPTAFYLCASSIQARSTDTQYFGPGTRLTVL.

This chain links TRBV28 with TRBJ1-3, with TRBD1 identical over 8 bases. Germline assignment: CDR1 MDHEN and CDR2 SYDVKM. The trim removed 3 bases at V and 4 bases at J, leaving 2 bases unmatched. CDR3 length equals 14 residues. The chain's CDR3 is CASSFRGHGNTIYF. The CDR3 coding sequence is TGTGCCAGCAGTTTCAGGGGGCACGGAAACACCATATATTTT.